The 10 T cell receptor beta chains presented below share a single source sample, sequenced in a study of post-analysis software for immune sequencing data. Study observations and caveats: Controls showed lower frequencies than patients for a handful of TRBV segments, and TRBV5-6, TRBV5-1 and TRBV20-1 were among these.

These receptors' targets are unknown. Unique-molecular-identifier-tagged TCR beta cDNA libraries were used. Each CDR3 protein is one row after TCRdb ran MiXCR on the PCR reads. This table holds approximately 770,000 distinct CDR3 sequences, 46% found once. Sequencing was done on a sample of blood. The receptor source for this set is a girl aged 10 to 17 with multiple sclerosis.

This clonotype was observed a few times. The chain has TRBV10-3 and TRBJ2-5, with D perhaps matching TRBD1 or TRBD2 (5 bases each). The J call may be incorrect, as the DNA end agrees better with TRBJ2-7. The CDR3 runs 12 residues. Germline CDR1 is ENHRY and CDR2 is SYGVKD. CDR3 in amino acids: CAMRGQGDEQYF. The DNA of the CDR3 is TGTGCCATGCGAGGGCAGGGCGACGAGCAGTACTTC.

The table lists this clonotype with a few counts. The junction differs from germline at one of its ends, possibly a read error. The chain employs TRBV13 and TRBJ2-1; TRBD2 matches 9 bases. This CDR3 contains 14 residues. Germline V gives CDR1 PRHDT, CDR2 FYEKMQ (reference sequence). The CDR3 region is CASSSGESYNGQFF. DNA of the CDR3: TGTGCCAGTTCTAGCGGGGAGTCCTACAATGGGCAGTTCTTC.

The gene calls are TRBV12-3 or TRBV12-4 and TRBJ1-1, with 7 bases lining up with TRBD1. J lost 3 bases, V lost 6 bases, and 10 bases had no gene match. The CDR3 spans 15 residues. The CDR3 region has the DNA TGTGCCAGCAGGCCGGGACTTACAGGGGACACTGAAGCTTTCTTT. Its translation: CASRPGLTGDTEAFF.

The chain carries TRBV5-1 and TRBJ2-5; TRBD2 matches 7 bases. CDR3 length: 17 residues. Germline V CDR1 and CDR2: SGHRS, YFSETQ. Unmatched junction bases numbered 16, after V lost 1 base and J lost 7 bases. Here the CDR3 DNA reads TGCGCCAGCAGCTTGCAGCTACGAACAGCCCCGGGGGGGACCCAGTACTTC. Translation gives CASSLQLRTAPGGTQYF.

The chain links TRBV5-1 to TRBJ1-4; maybe TRBD1 (6 bases). The CDR3 runs to 15 residues. Germline V gene lookup returns CDR1 SGHRS and CDR2 YFSETQ. Trimming took off 2 bases at V and 1 base at J, with 9 bases between the two ends. This chain's CDR3 is CASSLLGQTNEKLFF. In DNA, the CDR3 is TGCGCCAGCAGCTTATTGGGACAAACTAATGAAAAACTGTTTTTT.

The V gene is TRBV7-8, the J gene TRBJ1-1, with D hard to call. CDR3 length equals 18 residues. Germline CDR1 reads SGHVS; CDR2 reads FQNEAQ. V shed 3 bases and J shed 1 base, with 21 bases lying between them. This CDR3 reads CASSFFFRAFEGNTEAFF. In nucleotides, the CDR3 is TGTGCCAGCAGCTTCTTCTTCCGGGCCTTCGAAGGGAACACTGAAGCTTTCTTT.

In its sample, this clonotype was seen a few times. V gene TRBV30 combines with J gene TRBJ2-3; a possible D gene is TRBD2 (6 bases). CDR3 length: 14 residues. Looked up from germline, CDR1 is GTSNPN and CDR2 is SVGIG (reference sequence). V was shortened by 7 bases and J by 7 bases, with 21 bases between the two germline ends. CDR3 region: CALQTSSSGNTQYF. CDR3 DNA sequence: TGTGCCTTGCAGACTAGTTCTTCGGGAAATACGCAGTATTTT.

This chain joins TRBV27 and TRBJ1-1; D is undetermined. Germline CDR1 reads MNHEY; CDR2 reads SMNVEV (reference sequence). Trimming took off 5 bases at V and 6 bases at J, with 16 bases between the two ends. The CDR3 is made up of 14 amino acids. The CDR3 DNA follows: TGTGCCAGCAGTCTCTTCCCAGAGCCAGCTGAAGCTTTCTTT. It codes for CASSLFPEPAEAFF.

This chain joins TRBV4-1 and TRBJ2-1, with no clear D. Germline V gene lookup returns CDR1 MGHRA and CDR2 YSYEKL. The CDR3 consists of 17 residues. V lost 0 bases to trimming and J lost 1 base, with 13 bases between them. As DNA, the CDR3 is TGCGCCAGCAGCCAAGAGGACCGTCGAGAGTCCTACAATGAGCAGTTCTTC. This sequence encodes CASSQEDRRESYNEQFF.

The rearrangement uses TRBV20-1 and TRBJ2-1, with 7 positions matching TRBD2. CDR1 and CDR2 (germline): DFQATT, SNEGSKA (reference sequence). The J segment lost 8 bases and the V segment lost 0 bases, leaving 10 bases of the junction unmatched. This CDR3 is 15 amino acids long. The CDR3 loop is CSARDSWEGRDEQFF. The CDR3 DNA reads as TGCAGTGCTAGAGATTCGTGGGAGGGCCGGGATGAGCAGTTCTTC.